Below are 26 T cell receptor beta chains sequenced from a single sample in a study of human T cells and chemical hapten exposure. Time point denoted: patch test 1, 2 weeks after DPC sensitization. Treatment defined: therapeutic diphenylcyclopropenone sensitization with weekly scalp DPC. TCRdb used MiXCR to reprocess the RACE reads, holding one entry per CDR3 protein. This sample yields some 91,000 distinct CDR3 sequences, of which roughly 12% are seen a single time; roughly 2.1% belongs to the top ten. Sequencing was performed on whole blood, taken in connection with sensitization to the hapten diphenylcyclopropenone (DPC). The receptors derive from a woman aged 40 to 49 with alopecia areata. Some clones in this sample may be carry-over from other donors' samples.

The J gene is TRBJ2-1, the V gene TRBV19; a weak D match, TRBD1 (5 bases). The CDR3 loop spans 13 amino acids. The germline V gene has CDR1 LNHDA and CDR2 SQIVND (reference sequence). Trimming removed 2 bases from V and 6 bases from J, with 8 bases in between. In nucleotides, the CDR3 is TGTGCCAGTAGTATAACAGGCAGCAATGAGCAGTTCTTC. This translates into CASSITGSNEQFF.

The V and J genes are TRBV28 and TRBJ2-7; D unresolved. This CDR3 is built from 11 residues. V was clipped by 4 bases and J by 9 bases, with 10 bases between them. Germline V gene data show CDR1 as MDHEN and CDR2 as SYDVKM. The CDR3 nucleotides are TGTGCCAGCAGTTATCAGTCTGGGCAGTACTTC. It codes for CASSYQSGQYF.

The chain is built from TRBV12-3 or TRBV12-4 and TRBJ2-7; possible D gene TRBD1, 5 bases. CDR3 length equals 13 residues. Deletions cut 6 bases from V and 0 bases from J, with 9 bases between. The CDR3 nucleotides are TGTGCCAGCAGCAGGGAACTCTCCTACGAGCAGTACTTC. Protein sequence: CASSRELSYEQYF.

This clonotype was recorded many times. This chain connects TRBV5-6 to TRBJ2-1; TRBD1 agrees at 7 bases. The germline gives CDR1 SGHDT, CDR2 YYEEEE. This CDR3 has 15 residues. V shed 0 bases, J shed 2 bases, and the junction held 2 bases outside the gene matches. The CDR3 sequence is CASSLAQGAYNEQFF. CDR3 in DNA: TGTGCCAGCAGCTTGGCTCAGGGGGCCTACAATGAGCAGTTCTTC.

This chain joins TRBV20-1 and TRBJ1-2; D remains ambiguous. The CDR3 runs 11 residues. Per germline, CDR1 DFQATT and CDR2 SNEGSKA (reference sequence). The V end was cut by 2 bases, the J end by 14 bases, with 15 bases between. CDR3 sequence reads: CSARSYSVGTF. In DNA form, the CDR3 reads TGCAGTGCTAGAAGTTACTCAGTGGGTACCTTC.

The chain carries TRBV6-5 and TRBJ1-1, with 8 bases matching TRBD1. The CDR3 runs 15 residues. Looked up from germline, CDR1 is MNHEY and CDR2 is SVGAGI. V lost 7 bases and J lost 6; bases outside the gene matches: 13. This CDR3 reads CASTRDRRTHAEAFF. CDR3 in DNA: TGTGCCAGCACGAGGGACAGGAGGACTCACGCTGAAGCTTTCTTT.

The chain is built from TRBV12-3 or TRBV12-4 and TRBJ2-1; 9 nucleotides match TRBD2. V lost 3 bases, J lost 4 bases, and 4 bases stayed unmatched. This CDR3 has 15 residues. CDR3 DNA sequence: TGTGCCAGCAGTTTGAGCGGGAGGCAGTACAATGAGCAGTTCTTC. Translated, it gives CASSLSGRQYNEQFF.

The J gene is TRBJ1-2, the V gene TRBV30, with D perhaps TRBD1 (5 bases). Germline lookup yields CDR1 GTSNPN and CDR2 SVGIG (reference sequence). V dropped 1 base and J dropped 10 bases, with 10 bases sitting between them. The CDR3 runs 11 residues. The DNA for the CDR3 is TGTGCCTGGAGTGCCAGGGTATTCTACACCTTC. Protein sequence: CAWSARVFYTF.

The V and J genes are TRBV7-2 and TRBJ2-6; tentatively, D is TRBD1 (6 bases). Per the germline V gene, CDR1 is SGHTA and CDR2 is FQGNSA. There are 17 residues in the CDR3. V was cut by 4 bases and J by 0 bases, with 13 bases left in between. CDR3 nucleotide sequence: TGTGCCAGCAGCTGGACCGGGACACGCTCTGGGGCCAACGTCCTGACTTTC. Its protein is CASSWTGTRSGANVLTF.

Many counts were recorded for this clonotype. The chain joins TRBV18 to TRBJ1-5; the D gene is possibly TRBD1 (5 bases). From germline, CDR1 is KGHSH and CDR2 LQKENI. The V end lost 3 bases, the J end lost 2 bases, and 11 bases lay between the germline ends. This CDR3 has 15 residues. The CDR3 bases are TGTGCCAGCTCACCGGGGGGAACCGGCAATCAGCCCCAGCATTTT. It is translated as CASSPGGTGNQPQHF.

This clonotype occurred a few times. The chain combines TRBV27 with TRBJ2-7; 13 bases match TRBD2. The junction had 1 base not matched to a gene; V was cut back by 4 bases and J by 1 base. The length of the CDR3 is 15 residues. Per germline, CDR1 MNHEY and CDR2 SMNVEV (reference sequence). In DNA form, the CDR3 reads TGTGCCAGCAGTTCGACTAGCGGGGGGTCCTACGAGCAGTACTTC. This gives the protein CASSSTSGGSYEQYF.

This clonotype was seen ten or more times. The V and J genes are TRBV4-3 and TRBJ1-4; a possible D gene is TRBD1 (5 bases). Germline CDR1 reads LGHNA; CDR2 reads YSLEER. The V end lost 2 bases, the J end lost 8 bases, and 15 bases lay between the germline ends. This CDR3 is built from 15 residues. The CDR3 coding sequence is TGCGCCAGCAGCCAAACCCCTTCGGGACTCGAAAAACTGTTTTTT. Protein sequence: CASSQTPSGLEKLFF.

This sequence joins TRBV27 and TRBJ2-7; D call uncertain. CDR3 length equals 13 residues. Germline CDR1 is MNHEY and CDR2 is SMNVEV (reference sequence). Trimming cost V 5 bases and J 5 bases, with 13 bases left between them. The CDR3 DNA reads TGTGCCAGCAGTCCCTATGGTGGGCACGAGCAGTACTTC. This translates into CASSPYGGHEQYF.

This clonotype was counted a few times. The V and J genes are TRBV5-1 and TRBJ2-2; TRBD1 matches 10 bases. V gave up 4 bases and J gave up 4 bases; unmatched junction bases: 10. The CDR3 has 17 residues. CDR1 and CDR2 from the germline V gene are SGHRS and YFSETQ. CDR3: CASSPDPTGGVTGELFF. CDR3 coding DNA: TGCGCCAGCAGCCCCGACCCGACAGGGGGCGTCACCGGGGAGCTGTTTTTT.

By share, this clonotype counts as medium-sized. The chain uses TRBV28 and TRBJ2-7; D unclear. The V gene's germline CDR1 is MDHEN and CDR2 SYDVKM. V was shortened by 2 bases and J by 5 bases, with 4 bases between the two germline ends. CDR3 length: 11 residues. CDR3 protein: CASSLGDEQYF. The DNA for the CDR3 is TGTGCCAGCAGTTTAGGGGACGAGCAGTACTTC.

This clonotype appeared many times. The genes are TRBV7-2 and TRBJ2-3; TRBD2 matches 16 bases. Germline CDR1 is SGHTA and CDR2 is FQGNSA. V lost 5 bases, J lost 2 bases, and 10 bases stayed unmatched. This CDR3 spans 19 amino acids. The CDR3 nucleotides read TGTGCCAGCAGCCTCGGGGGACTAGCGGGAGGGAGGGTCACAGATACGCAGTATTTT. Its protein is CASSLGGLAGGRVTDTQYF.

In this sample, this clonotype turned up many times. The chain employs TRBV5-1 and TRBJ2-1; TRBD2 aligns across 12 bases. Trimming cost V 4 bases and J 10 bases; bases outside gene matches: 6. From germline, CDR1 is SGHRS and CDR2 YFSETQ. CDR3 length equals 14 residues. The CDR3 region is CASSPGLAGWEQFF. The CDR3 DNA follows: TGCGCCAGCAGCCCGGGACTAGCGGGCTGGGAGCAGTTCTTC.

CDR3 bases: TGCGCCAGCAGCTTAGGGCAGCCCACAGATACGCAGTATTTT. It is translated as CASSLGQPTDTQYF. This chain links TRBV5-1 with TRBJ2-3; D remains unclear. CDR1 is SGHRS, CDR2 YFSETQ, per germline. This CDR3 comprises 14 residues. With 2 bases removed from V and 2 bases from J, the gap between germline ends came to 9 bases.

This clonotype was counted a few times. The chain has TRBV7-2 and TRBJ2-1, with D perhaps matching TRBD2 (6 bases). V was cut by 1 base and J by 10 bases, with 11 bases left in between. Germline CDR1 reads SGHTA; CDR2 reads FQGNSA. The CDR3 is 13 amino acids. The CDR3 DNA is TGTGCCAGCAGCTTAGTTTCGGGGGAGGAGCAGTTCTTC. Translated, it gives CASSLVSGEEQFF.

The chain is built from TRBV20-1 and TRBJ2-1, with 9 bases matching TRBD2. Looked up from germline, CDR1 is DFQATT and CDR2 is SNEGSKA (reference sequence). V lost 5 bases to trimming and J lost 7 bases; unmatched junction nucleotides: 9. The CDR3 covers 14 residues. CDR3 residues: CSAEAGGRGNEQFF. CDR3 sequence (DNA): TGCAGTGCTGAAGCGGGAGGTAGGGGGAATGAGCAGTTCTTC.

The chain uses TRBV4-1 and TRBJ1-4; 10 positions match TRBD1. Looked up from germline, CDR1 is MGHRA and CDR2 is YSYEKL. The length of the CDR3 is 19 residues. The V and J ends lost 2 bases and 5 bases, in that order; junction bases with no gene match: 14. The CDR3 spells CASSQPRPGTGVINEKLFF. CDR3 coding DNA: TGCGCCAGCAGCCAACCAAGGCCCGGGACAGGGGTCATCAATGAAAAACTGTTTTTT.

This clonotype was detected ten times or more. This chain links TRBV29-1 with TRBJ1-1, with D hard to call. The CDR3 sequence is 12 residues long. The V end lost 5 bases, the J end lost 4 bases, and 11 bases lay between the germline ends. Germline loops: CDR1 SQVTM, CDR2 ANQGSEA. DNA for the CDR3: TGCAGCGTTCGGAGGAGAGGCACTGAAGCTTTCTTT. Its translation: CSVRRRGTEAFF.

The chain links TRBV7-3 to TRBJ1-1; D gene unclear. Trimming took 5 bases from V and 4 from J, leaving 14 bases between them. The germline V gene has CDR1 SGHTA and CDR2 FQGTGA. The CDR3 has 14 residues. The CDR3 DNA is TGTGCCAGCAGCAAGGGATCTGCGAGCACTGAAGCTTTCTTT. It specifies CASSKGSASTEAFF.

This clonotype was counted at least ten times. V and J are TRBV2 and TRBJ2-7; 10 nucleotides match TRBD2. V shed 0 bases, J shed 3 bases, and the junction held 8 bases outside the gene matches. Germline values: CDR1 SNHLY, CDR2 FYNNEI. The CDR3 has 17 amino acids. The CDR3 sequence is CASSEAPGLATYYEQYF. The CDR3 DNA reads as TGTGCCAGCAGTGAAGCCCCGGGACTAGCGACGTACTACGAGCAGTACTTC.

This clonotype was detected a few times. A clone one base away is much larger, so this may be a read error. V is TRBV11-2 and J is TRBJ2-3; the D is unclear. V was pared by 5 bases and J by 2 bases, with 2 bases between. CDR3 length: 11 residues. Per germline, CDR1 SGHAT and CDR2 FQNNGV. In DNA, the CDR3 is TGTGCCAGCAGCGTCACAGATACGCAGTATTTT. Its translation is CASSVTDTQYF.

Only a few counts were recorded for this clonotype. The V call is TRBV4-1, the J call TRBJ2-5; 10 bases align to TRBD2. CDR3 length: 15 amino acids. J lost 4 bases, V lost 2 bases, and 4 bases had no gene match. Germline CDR1 reads MGHRA; CDR2 reads YSYEKL. The CDR3 DNA sequence: TGCGCCAGCAGCCAACCGAGCGGGAGGGCAGAGACCCAGTACTTC. Amino acids: CASSQPSGRAETQYF.